The 4 T cell receptor beta chains listed next were all sequenced from one sample in a study of PD-1 blockade in classical Hodgkin lymphoma. Some clones are missing from TCRdb's copy, which holds only in-frame ones; the method was immunoSEQ multiplex PCR. Of under 60,000 clones listed, approximately 86% were seen once; the top ten hold approximately 6.8%. The time point: cycle 4 day 1 (C4D1), after 6 weeks of nivolumab. Every patient was affected by relapse after autologous stem cell transplantation, while exposure to brentuximab vedotin was not uniform. Sequencing was performed on peripheral blood mononuclear cells (PBMCs), taken before the fourth cycle of nivolumab. These receptors all come from a human donor with classical Hodgkin lymphoma.

The V and J genes are TRBV6-5 and TRBJ2-1, with TRBD2 matching 7 bases. The CDR3 is 11 amino acids. The trim removed 5 bases at V and 14 bases at J, leaving 6 bases unmatched. In germline, CDR1 is MNHEY, CDR2 SVGAGI. This chain's CDR3 is CASSESGAKFF. The CDR3 DNA follows: TGTGCCAGCAGTGAAAGCGGGGCGAAGTTCTTC.

The V gene is TRBV7-3, the J gene TRBJ1-1; D is unclear. The germline V gene encodes CDR1 SGHTA and CDR2 FQGTGA. Deletions cut 3 bases from V and 2 bases from J, with 7 bases between. This CDR3 has 13 residues. The CDR3 DNA reads TGTGCCAGCAGCTTGGGGTTCAACACTGAAGCTTTCTTT. Translation gives CASSLGFNTEAFF.

The chain has TRBV2 and TRBJ2-3, with 8 nucleotides matching TRBD2. Germline CDR1 is SNHLY and CDR2 is FYNNEI. The CDR3 runs 17 residues. V dropped 3 bases and J dropped 5; count of bases not matched to a gene: 13. In DNA, the CDR3 is TGTGCCAGCAGTGAGAGGAACCGGGCTCGGGGGGGAGATACGCAGTATTTT. Its translation: CASSERNRARGGDTQYF.

This clone has only a few counts. The genes are TRBV7-6 and TRBJ1-3; 8 nucleotides align to TRBD1. Unmatched junction bases numbered 10, after V lost 0 bases and J lost 0 bases. Germline CDR1 is SGHVS and CDR2 is FNYEAQ. The CDR3 is made up of 19 amino acids. In DNA form, the CDR3 reads TGTGCCAGCAGCTTAGCAGGTCCGGGACAGGACGACTCTGGAAACACCATATATTTT. This sequence encodes CASSLAGPGQDDSGNTIYF. Together with reference TRBV7-6 and TRBJ1-3, the CDR3 gives the full variable domain: GAGVSQSPRYKVTKRGQDVALRCDPISGHVSLYWYRQALGQGPEFLTYFNYEAQQDKSGLPNDRFSAERPEGSISTLTIQRTEQRDSAMYRCASSLAGPGQDDSGNTIYFGEGSWLTVV.